Shown below are 3 T cell receptor beta chains from a single sample sequenced in a study of T cell responses to AZD1222 COVID-19 vaccine. Method: immunoSEQ multiplex PCR; TCRdb's copy keeps in-frame clones and lacks some. The table has roughly 110,000 clones, 80% to 95% seen once. The source was peripheral blood, collected 28 days after the second AZD1222 dose. These receptors were obtained from an adult who received the AZD1222 COVID-19 vaccine.

V and J are TRBV5-5 and TRBJ2-7, with 7 bases matching TRBD1. V lost 4 bases and J lost 5; bases outside the gene matches: 12. The germline gives CDR1 SGHKS, CDR2 YYEKEE (reference sequence). The CDR3 contains 15 residues. CDR3 sequence: CASSPPGGQSNEQYF. CDR3 nucleotides: TGTGCCAGCAGCCCCCCAGGGGGACAGAGTAACGAGCAGTACTTC.

The rearrangement joins TRBV6-4 to TRBJ2-1; D remains unclear. V shed 1 base and J shed 0 bases, with 10 bases lying between them. Looked up from germline, CDR1 is MRHNA and CDR2 is SNTAGT. CDR3 length: 16 amino acids. CDR3 DNA sequence: TGTGCCAGCAGTGACTTCTCGGTTAGCTCCTACAATGAGCAGTTCTTC. It yields the protein CASSDFSVSSYNEQFF.

This chain uses TRBV18 with TRBJ1-1; TRBD1 agrees at 7 bases. Germline values: CDR1 KGHSH, CDR2 LQKENI. The CDR3 runs 15 residues. Trimming took 3 bases from V and 4 from J; bases not matched to a gene: 8. CDR3 protein: CASSPQTGDRTEAFF. As DNA, the CDR3 is TGTGCCAGCTCACCGCAAACAGGGGATCGCACTGAAGCTTTCTTT.